One sample yielded the 13 T cell receptor beta chains listed below, sequenced in a study of sequential checkpoint blockade in melanoma. Regarding treatment: randomized to nivolumab then ipilimumab (arm A) or the reverse (arm B). Clones were read by immunoSEQ multiplex PCR, and TCRdb kept only the in-frame ones, dropping some. The sample gives about 18,000 clones, under 80% of which show up once; over 9.5% is in the top ten. Source: CD8+ T cells sorted from blood (inferred from file names), taken from a patient given nivolumab and ipilimumab in sequence. The receptors come from a human donor with melanoma.

This chain uses TRBV6-5 with TRBJ2-7, with 8 positions matching TRBD2. The trim removed 6 bases at V and 2 bases at J, leaving 6 bases unmatched. From germline, CDR1 is MNHEY and CDR2 SVGAGI. The CDR3 contains 14 residues. CDR3: CASSLGLAPYEQYF. CDR3 sequence (DNA): TGTGCCAGCAGCCTAGGACTAGCTCCCTACGAGCAGTACTTC.

V gene TRBV9 combines with J gene TRBJ2-3, with D perhaps matching TRBD2 (6 bases). The CDR3 runs 15 residues. From germline, CDR1 is SGDLS and CDR2 YYNGEE. Trimming stripped 4 bases from V and 3 bases from J, with 15 bases between. CDR3 DNA sequence: TGTGCCAGCAGCCCCGGAGGGGAAGAGACAGATACGCAGTATTTT. Encoded protein: CASSPGGEETDTQYF.

This rearrangement joins TRBV27 to TRBJ1-3; D not resolved. The CDR3 has 12 amino acids. V was shortened by 1 base and J by 7 bases, with 5 bases between the two germline ends. Germline lookup yields CDR1 MNHEY and CDR2 SMNVEV (reference sequence). The CDR3 loop reads CASSLFSNTIYF. CDR3 coding DNA: TGTGCCAGCAGTTTATTTAGCAACACCATATATTTT.

The chain carries TRBV27 and TRBJ2-5; possible D gene TRBD2, 5 bases. From germline, CDR1 is MNHEY and CDR2 SMNVEV (reference sequence). V gave up 6 bases and J gave up 4 bases, with 12 bases separating them. This CDR3 region has 13 residues. This CDR3 reads CASSKASGETQYF. The CDR3 coding sequence is TGTGCCAGCAGCAAAGCCAGCGGAGAGACCCAGTACTTC.

The V and J genes are TRBV7-2 and TRBJ2-1, with 7 bases that match TRBD2. The CDR3 totals 15 residues. CDR1 SGHTA and CDR2 FQGNSA come from the germline V gene. The V segment lost 4 bases and the J segment 1 base; nucleotides outside the gene matches: 4. CDR3 in DNA: TGTGCCAGCAGCTCAAGCGGGGAATCCTACAATGAGCAGTTCTTC. It is translated as CASSSSGESYNEQFF.

V gene TRBV4-3 combines with J gene TRBJ1-3; 9 bases match TRBD1. The junction had 4 bases not matched to a gene; V was cut back by 4 bases and J by 6 bases. The CDR3 contains 14 residues. From germline, CDR1 is LGHNA and CDR2 YSLEER. The CDR3 is CASSPGTGLNTIYF. The CDR3 DNA follows: TGCGCCAGCAGCCCCGGGACAGGGCTAAACACCATATATTTT.

The rearrangement joins TRBV5-6 to TRBJ1-5; D remains unclear. From germline, CDR1 is SGHDT and CDR2 YYEEEE. This CDR3 comprises 15 residues. V was shortened by 2 bases and J by 1 base, with 10 bases between the two germline ends. CDR3 amino acids: CASSLSPGSNQPQHF. The CDR3 coding sequence is TGTGCCAGCAGCTTAAGCCCCGGGAGCAATCAGCCCCAGCATTTT.

This clone was seen only once. The genes are TRBV4-1 and TRBJ2-1, with 11 positions matching TRBD2. CDR3 length: 19 amino acids. Germline CDR1 is MGHRA and CDR2 is YSYEKL. Germline trimming cut 1 base from V and 0 bases from J; bases unmatched to any gene: 8. CDR3 nucleotides: TGCGCCAGCAGCCAAGCGGGACTAGCGGCGGGAAGCTCCTACAATGAGCAGTTCTTC. This encodes CASSQAGLAAGSSYNEQFF.

The chain joins TRBV27 to TRBJ2-7; 9 nucleotides agree with TRBD1. CDR1 MNHEY and CDR2 SMNVEV come from the germline V gene (reference sequence). The CDR3 contains 14 residues. V lost 3 bases to trimming and J lost 2 bases; unmatched junction nucleotides: 2. Here the CDR3 reads CASSFGTGTYEQYF. Here the CDR3 DNA reads TGTGCCAGCAGTTTTGGGACAGGGACCTACGAGCAGTACTTC.

The chain has TRBV2 and TRBJ2-7; 7 bases fit TRBD1. Trimming at V came to 6 bases and at J to 4 bases, leaving 18 bases not matched to a gene. Germline assignment: CDR1 SNHLY and CDR2 FYNNEI. The CDR3 consists of 17 residues. As DNA, the CDR3 is TGTGCCAGCAGGGAACCCAGCGAATGGACAGGACGTTACGAGCAGTACTTC. Amino acids: CASREPSEWTGRYEQYF.

This clone occurred a few times. V gene TRBV5-5 combines with J gene TRBJ2-7; TRBD2 aligns across 8 bases. Germline trimming cut 2 bases from V and 7 bases from J; bases unmatched to any gene: 5. Germline CDR1 and CDR2: SGHKS and YYEKEE (reference sequence). The CDR3 has 13 residues. The CDR3 sequence: CASSFGLAEEQYF. Here the CDR3 DNA reads TGTGCCAGCAGCTTCGGACTAGCTGAGGAGCAGTACTTC.

J is TRBJ2-1 and V is TRBV7-6; weak D call: TRBD2 (5 bases). Germline lookup yields CDR1 SGHVS and CDR2 FNYEAQ. This CDR3 contains 15 residues. With 5 bases removed from V and 6 bases from J, the gap between germline ends came to 17 bases. The DNA of the CDR3 is TGTGCCAGCAGCCCGGACGTCGGGATGACCAATGAGCAGTTCTTC. Amino acids: CASSPDVGMTNEQFF.

The rearrangement links TRBV5-6 to TRBJ1-2; D perhaps matches TRBD1 (5 bases). The CDR3 extends over 14 amino acids. The V gene's germline CDR1 is SGHDT and CDR2 YYEEEE. V was clipped by 0 bases and J by 4 bases, with 10 bases between them. CDR3: CASSLEGLGYGYTF. The CDR3 DNA reads TGTGCCAGCAGCTTGGAGGGGCTCGGCTATGGCTACACCTTC.